This TCR beta chain was obtained from a study of cytomegalovirus exposure and HLA in healthy donors. Study overall: From HLA-typed donors, an early data release held around 85 million unique TCRs. Study results and limitations: Investigators reported under 200 TCR beta chains as tied to cytomegalovirus.

The CDR3 sequence is 15 residues long. The V end was cut by 5 bases, the J end by 0 bases, with 8 bases between. Germline loops: CDR1 SNHLY, CDR2 FYNNEI. Use of 60 Vbeta and 13 Jbeta primers characterized the PCR. Libraries were prepared by immunoSEQ multiplex PCR; TCRdb keeps only in-frame clonotypes and omits some of them. The sample consists of over 200,000 clones, roughly 89% of them appearing once. About this clone: Its cognate antigen is unknown.

The chain recombines TRBV2 with TRBJ2-6; TRBD1 is a possible D gene (6 bases). This receptor was obtained from a woman aged 18-35 years in good health and CMV-seronegative. Sequenced input: PBMCs. The DNA for the CDR3 is TGTGCCAGCAGTCTGGACAGCTCTGGGGCCAACGTCCTGACTTTC. Translation gives CASSLDSSGANVLTF.